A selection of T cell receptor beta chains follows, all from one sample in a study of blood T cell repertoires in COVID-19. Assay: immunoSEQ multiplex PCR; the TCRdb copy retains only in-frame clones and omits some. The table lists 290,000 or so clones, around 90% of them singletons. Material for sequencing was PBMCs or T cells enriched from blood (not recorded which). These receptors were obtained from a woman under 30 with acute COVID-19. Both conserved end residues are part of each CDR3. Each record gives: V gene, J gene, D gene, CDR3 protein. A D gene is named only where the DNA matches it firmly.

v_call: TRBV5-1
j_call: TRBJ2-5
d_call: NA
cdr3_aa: CASSSTPSSEETQYF

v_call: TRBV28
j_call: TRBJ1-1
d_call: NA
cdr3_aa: CASIYQVSEAFF

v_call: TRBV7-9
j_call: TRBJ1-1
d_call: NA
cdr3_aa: CASSQGPVDTEAFF

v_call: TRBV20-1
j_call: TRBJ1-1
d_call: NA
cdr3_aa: CSASEGYEAFF

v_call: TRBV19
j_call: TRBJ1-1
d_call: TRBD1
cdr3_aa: CASSIGWDRGRDTEAFF

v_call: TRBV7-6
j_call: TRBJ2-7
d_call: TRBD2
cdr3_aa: CASSLNRPRTRGTYEQYF

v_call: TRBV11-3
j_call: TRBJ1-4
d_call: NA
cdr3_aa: CASSRRRATNEKLFF

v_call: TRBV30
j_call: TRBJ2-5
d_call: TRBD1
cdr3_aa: CAWSHYRGGGETQYF

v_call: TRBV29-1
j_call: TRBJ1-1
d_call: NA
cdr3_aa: CSVEVEGYTEAFF

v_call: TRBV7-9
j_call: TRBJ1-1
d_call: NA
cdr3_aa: CASSPTVGTEAFF

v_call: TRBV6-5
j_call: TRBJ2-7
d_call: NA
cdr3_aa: CASSPSYEQYF

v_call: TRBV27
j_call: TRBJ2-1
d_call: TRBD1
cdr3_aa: CASRTPGQGANEQFF

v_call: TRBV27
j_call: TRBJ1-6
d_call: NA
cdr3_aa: CASRTGPNNSPLHF

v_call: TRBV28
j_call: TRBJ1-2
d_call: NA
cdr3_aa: CASSFSVYGYTF

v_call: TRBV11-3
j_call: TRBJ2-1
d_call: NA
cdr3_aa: CASSTGEIWSSYNEQFF

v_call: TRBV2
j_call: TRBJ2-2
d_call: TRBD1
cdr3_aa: CASSEAGRGRSPPGELFF

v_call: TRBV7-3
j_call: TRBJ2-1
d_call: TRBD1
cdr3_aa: CASSGSGQGRNEQFF

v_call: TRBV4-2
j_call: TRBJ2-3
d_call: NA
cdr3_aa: CASSQAQGTDTQYF

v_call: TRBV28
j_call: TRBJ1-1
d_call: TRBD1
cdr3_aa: CASTPQGLNTEAFF

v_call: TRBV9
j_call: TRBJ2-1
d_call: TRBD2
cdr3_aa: CASSPSGSSYNEQFF

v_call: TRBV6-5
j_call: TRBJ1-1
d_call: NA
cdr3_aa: CASSYFQGNTEAFF

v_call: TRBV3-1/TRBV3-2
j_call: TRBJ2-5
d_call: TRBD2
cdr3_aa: CASSQDLTSGRMETQYF

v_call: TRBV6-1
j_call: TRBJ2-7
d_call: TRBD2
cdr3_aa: CASSETSGGPDEQYF

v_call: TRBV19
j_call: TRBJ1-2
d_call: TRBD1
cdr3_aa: CASSPGTGGVREYGYTF

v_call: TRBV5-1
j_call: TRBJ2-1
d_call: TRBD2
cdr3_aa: CASSLVPERGDNEQFF

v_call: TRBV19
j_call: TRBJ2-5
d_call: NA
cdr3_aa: CASSTQIKETQYF

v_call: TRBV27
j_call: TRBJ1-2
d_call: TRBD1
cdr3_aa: CASSLSRQGNGYTF